These T cell receptor beta chains were read from a single sample in a study of control samples from healthy donors and cancer patients. TCRdb's table, derived via immunoSEQ multiplex PCR, lists solely in-frame clones and lacks some. The profile shows 95,000 to 150,000 clones, approximately 89% of them singletons. Material: blood. The receptors originated from a woman aged 18-35 years in good health. Both conserved end residues are part of each CDR3. D genes are given only for firm matches. The listing skips clone size in some rows; elsewhere it reads once, few, many or a size class.

j_call | v_call | d_call | clone_size | cdr3_nt | cdr3_aa
TRBJ1-4 | TRBV2 | TRBD1 | . | TGTGCCAGCAGTGGGTATGGGGCAGGGGGGCAAACAACTAATGAAAAACTGTTTTTT | CASSGYGAGGQTTNEKLFF
TRBJ1-4 | TRBV19 | . | . | TGTGCCAGCACTAACACGCCTACAACTAATGAAAAACTGTTTTTT | CASTNTPTTNEKLFF
TRBJ2-1 | TRBV10-3 | . | . | TGTGCCATCACCGGGAGCTACAATGAGCAGTTCTTC | CAITGSYNEQFF
TRBJ2-5 | TRBV9 | . | . | TGTGCCAGCAGCGCTAGTTCCCAAGAGACCCAGTACTTC | CASSASSQETQYF
TRBJ1-1 | TRBV24-1 | . | . | TGTGCCATTCAGGGAACTGAAGCTTTCTTT | CAIQGTEAFF
TRBJ2-1 | TRBV27 | TRBD1 | . | TGTGCCAGCAGTGCCCCCGGGACAGGGGACAATGAGCAGTTCTTC | CASSAPGTGDNEQFF
TRBJ2-1 | TRBV20-1 | TRBD2 | once | TGCAGTGCTAGTAAGATGTCCGGGACTAGCGGGAGGGCCTTCTACAATGAGCAGTTCTTC | CSASKMSGTSGRAFYNEQFF
TRBJ1-3 | TRBV3-1/TRBV3-2 | . | few | TGTGCCAGCAGCCAAGATTACCGATACTCTGGAAACACCATATATTTT | CASSQDYRYSGNTIYF
TRBJ1-1 | TRBV28 | TRBD1 | . | TGTGCCAGCAGTTTTGGGGGACAGGGGACGAATTTGAACACTGAAGCTTTCTTT | CASSFGGQGTNLNTEAFF
TRBJ2-7 | TRBV28 | . | . | TGTGCCAGCAGCGGGAGACTTTTCTGGTACGAGCAGTACTTC | CASSGRLFWYEQYF
TRBJ1-6 | TRBV14 | TRBD1 | . | TGTGCCAGCAGCCAAACCTGGGACAGGGCGATGGGCAATTCACCCCTCCACTTT | CASSQTWDRAMGNSPLHF
TRBJ1-6 | TRBV28 | TRBD1 | . | TGTGCCAGCAGTTTGCCGGGACAGGGGAATTCACCCCTCCACTTT | CASSLPGQGNSPLHF
TRBJ2-2 | TRBV24-1 | . | . | TGTGCCACCAGTGCCCTACCGGGGGATTTGGGGACCGGGGAGCTGTTTTTT | CATSALPGDLGTGELFF
TRBJ1-1 | TRBV7-9 | TRBD1 | . | TGTGCCAGCAGCTCACAGGGGTATGAAGCTTTCTTT | CASSSQGYEAFF
TRBJ2-3 | TRBV30 | TRBD2 | . | TGTGCCTGGAGTGTGGTCGGGGGGGGCACAGATACGCAGTATTTT | CAWSVVGGGTDTQYF
TRBJ2-7 | TRBV7-7 | . | . | TGTGCCAATACCCCGAAAGGGATGGTTGTTGGCGTGGCCTACGAGCAGTACTTC | CANTPKGMVVGVAYEQYF
TRBJ2-7 | TRBV3-1/TRBV3-2 | . | . | TGTGCCAGCAGCCACCCCTACGAGCAGTACTTC | CASSHPYEQYF
TRBJ1-5 | TRBV27 | TRBD1 | . | TGTGCCAGCAGTCGGACAGGGGCAGCACAGCCCCAGCATTTT | CASSRTGAAQPQHF
TRBJ1-2 | TRBV7-2 | . | . | TGTGCCAGCAGCCATACAGGGACTAACTATGGCTACACCTTC | CASSHTGTNYGYTF
TRBJ2-7 | TRBV4-1 | . | . | TGCGCCAGCAGCCAAGCTTTGCGAGGAGGTGGCGACGAGCAGTACTTC | CASSQALRGGGDEQYF
TRBJ2-3 | TRBV5-4 | TRBD2 | . | TGTGCCAGCAAGGACGGACTAGCGAGCACAGATACGCAGTATTTT | CASKDGLASTDTQYF
TRBJ2-3 | TRBV7-2 | TRBD2 | . | TGTGCCAGCAGCTTAATTGGACTAGCGTCTGATACGCAGTATTTT | CASSLIGLASDTQYF
TRBJ2-7 | TRBV14 | . | . | TGTGCCAGCAGCCAAGATTTTACTACCGAGCAGTACTTC | CASSQDFTTEQYF
TRBJ1-2 | TRBV30 | . | . | TGTGCCTGGGCGTGGGCCGGGACATATTTCGATGGCTACACCTTC | CAWAWAGTYFDGYTF
TRBJ1-4 | TRBV27 | . | once | TGTGCCAGCAGTTTATACACTAATGAAAAACTGTTTTTT | CASSLYTNEKLFF
TRBJ2-1 | TRBV11-3 | . | . | TGTGCCAGCAGCCAGGACAATGAGCAGTTCTTC | CASSQDNEQFF
TRBJ1-3 | TRBV7-2 | TRBD1 | once | TGTGCCAGCAGCTTATCGGACAGGTTTGGAAACACCATATATTTT | CASSLSDRFGNTIYF
TRBJ2-2 | TRBV30 | . | . | TGTGCCTGGAGTGTACACCTTAGCGCCGGGGAGCTGTTTTTT | CAWSVHLSAGELFF
TRBJ2-5 | TRBV5-4 | . | few | TGTGCCAGCAGCTTGAGGGTAGCCCAAGAGACCCAGTACTTC | CASSLRVAQETQYF
TRBJ2-1 | TRBV21-1 | . | . | TGTGCCAGCAGCACTGTAGGCCCGCATGAGCAGTTCTTC | CASSTVGPHEQFF
TRBJ1-1 | TRBV10-3 | TRBD1 | . | TGTGCCATCAACGGACAGGGGGCACTGAACACTGAAGCTTTCTTT | CAINGQGALNTEAFF
TRBJ1-5 | TRBV4-1 | . | . | TGCGCCAGCAGCCTTACCGCCGAGGGGCCTAACGAGCCCCAGCATTTT | CASSLTAEGPNEPQHF
TRBJ1-5 | TRBV28 | . | . | TGTGCCAGCAGTCTGGGCAATCAGCCCCAGCATTTT | CASSLGNQPQHF
TRBJ1-1 | TRBV19 | . | . | TGTGCCAGTAGTATGGGGACCAGCACTGAAGCTTTCTTT | CASSMGTSTEAFF
TRBJ1-2 | TRBV7-2 | . | . | TGTGCCAGCAGCTTAGGGGGGAAATATGGCTACACCTTC | CASSLGGKYGYTF
TRBJ2-7 | TRBV5-1 | . | . | TGCGCCAGCAGCTTGTATGACTCCTACGAGCAGTACTTC | CASSLYDSYEQYF
TRBJ2-5 | TRBV7-2 | . | . | TGTGCCAGCAGGAGGTCGTGGGACATTCTCCAAGAGACCCAGTACTTC | CASRRSWDILQETQYF
TRBJ2-7 | TRBV5-4 | TRBD2 | . | TGTGCCAGCAGCACCCCCTCTAGCGGGAGCATCAACGAGCAGTACTTC | CASSTPSSGSINEQYF
TRBJ2-2 | TRBV7-2 | . | . | TGTGCCAGTGAGCCTACCGGCATATCCACCGGGGAGCTGTTTTTT | CASEPTGISTGELFF
TRBJ2-2 | TRBV24-1 | . | . | TGTGCCACCAGTGGATCGGGTGTGTCCGGGGAGCTGTTTTTT | CATSGSGVSGELFF